This T cell receptor beta chain appears in the sequencing data of a study of blood T cell repertoires in COVID-19. CDR1 LNHDA and CDR2 SQIVND come from the germline V gene (reference sequence). The CDR3 totals 15 residues. The V and J ends lost 7 bases and 4 bases respectively, with 19 bases between them. Here immunoSEQ multiplex PCR was the method, and the copy in TCRdb shows in-frame clones only, minus some. This table has around 160,000 clones, around 84% appearing once. Sequenced input: peripheral blood. The chain recombines TRBV19 with TRBJ2-5, with D perhaps TRBD2 (7 bases). The clonotype originates from a human donor in a cohort sampled during active COVID-19. The CDR3 protein is CASTPQGQRGETQYF. Written as DNA, the CDR3 is TGTGCCAGTACCCCCCAGGGGCAGCGGGGAGAGACCCAGTACTTC.